Given below is one TCR beta chain in context. This sample was taken from a study of blood T cell repertoires in COVID-19. TCRdb's table, derived via immunoSEQ multiplex PCR, lists solely in-frame clones and lacks some. The sample has under 200,000 clones; approximately 80% are singletons. Sequencing was carried out using peripheral blood. The sequence was collected from a woman in her 70s with COVID-19, enrolled during active disease.

The CDR3 region is CSGGGQSSNYGYTF. The CDR3 DNA sequence: TGCAGCGGTGGGGGACAGTCCTCTAACTATGGCTACACCTTC. The gene calls are TRBV29-1 and TRBJ1-2; 7 bases are shared with TRBD1. V dropped 7 bases and J dropped 0; count of bases not matched to a gene: 8. From germline, CDR1 is SQVTM and CDR2 ANQGSEA. The CDR3 length is 14 residues.